This TCR beta chain was sequenced during a study of CD8+ T cells in alopecia areata. The table lists this clone with a few counts. Sequencing used cDNA as its template, made by extracting RNA and reverse transcribing it. Some clones are missing from TCRdb's copy, which holds only in-frame ones; the method was immunoSEQ multiplex PCR. The sample lists 150,000 to 200,000 clones, about 70% occurring once. The CDR3 length is 14 residues. Germline CDR1 and CDR2: SGHAT and FQNNGV. Trimming removed 7 bases from V and 3 bases from J; junction bases left unmatched: 7. This chain connects TRBV11-2 to TRBJ2-7, with 9 nucleotides matching TRBD1. The sample here was CD8+ T cells sorted from blood, taken at week 0. This receptor was identified in a human donor with alopecia areata. The CDR3 DNA sequence: TGTGCCAGCAATCCCGGGACAGGGTACTACGAGCAGTACTTC. Protein: CASNPGTGYYEQYF.